These T cell receptor beta chains were read from a single sample in a study of T cell repertoires in cytomegalovirus infection. TCRdb re-called the reads with MiXCR, one entry per CDR3 protein. The repertoire has 28,000 or so distinct CDR3 sequences, over 15% of them found once; the top ten carry approximately 81%. Antigens of these TCRs are unknown. The sequencing here drew on CD8+ T cells from cultured PBMCs, taken from culture after CMV antigen stimulation. Every receptor here comes from a human donor in good health (CMV status not recorded). Some clones in this sample may be carry-over from other donors' samples. CDR3s include the opening cysteine and the closing phenylalanine or tryptophan. A D gene is named only where the DNA matches it firmly. Only part of the rows carry a size: once, few, many, or a class if the clone is expanded.

d_gene	abundance	v_gene	j_gene	CDR3aa	CDR3nt
.	few	TRBV7-2	TRBJ1-1	CASSFSGTEAFF	TGTGCCAGCAGCTTTTCGGGGACTGAAGCTTTCTTT
.	few	TRBV14	TRBJ2-7	CASSLGGEFQYF	TGTGCCAGCAGCCTTGGGGGTGAATTCCAGTACTTC
.	.	TRBV12-3/TRBV12-4	TRBJ1-5	CASSPGSSNQPQHF	TGTGCCAGCAGTCCCGGGAGTAGCAATCAGCCCCAGCATTTT
TRBD1	few	TRBV5-6	TRBJ2-7	CASSTTGTATYEQYF	TGTGCCAGCAGCACTACCGGGACAGCCACCTACGAGCAGTACTTC
.	few	TRBV20-1	TRBJ1-1	CSVPTANTEAFF	TGCAGTGTCCCGACGGCAAACACTGAAGCTTTCTTT
.	.	TRBV12-3/TRBV12-4	TRBJ2-1	CASSLAQGISSYNEQFF	TGTGCCAGCAGTTTAGCGCAGGGGATTAGCTCCTACAATGAGCAGTTCTTC
.	few	TRBV7-2	TRBJ1-1	CASSAGSWNTEAFF	TGTGCCAGCAGCGCAGGGTCTTGGAACACTGAAGCTTTCTTT
.	many	TRBV24-1	TRBJ1-2	CATKGPHDYGYTF	TGTGCCACCAAGGGACCCCATGACTATGGCTACACCTTC
.	few	TRBV6-2/TRBV6-3	TRBJ2-7	CASSYSPRGVYEQYF	TGTGCCAGCAGTTACTCCCCCAGGGGAGTATACGAGCAGTACTTC
.	many	TRBV7-2	TRBJ2-7	CASSYREGPYEQYF	TGTGCCAGCAGCTACAGGGAAGGACCCTACGAGCAGTACTTC
.	.	TRBV6-2/TRBV6-3	TRBJ2-4	CASSYSITGRGIQYF	TGTGCCAGCAGTTACTCGATAACAGGGAGGGGCATTCAGTACTTC
.	few	TRBV9	TRBJ2-2	CASSVGSGGLAELFF	TGTGCCAGCAGCGTAGGAAGTGGGGGGCTCGCGGAGCTGTTTTTT
TRBD2	few	TRBV7-2	TRBJ2-1	CASSLIAGVDNEQFF	TGTGCCAGCAGCTTAATAGCGGGAGTGGACAATGAGCAGTTCTTC
TRBD1	few	TRBV12-3/TRBV12-4	TRBJ2-3	CASSLTGGVTDTQYF	TGTGCCAGCAGCCTAACAGGGGGAGTCACAGATACGCAGTATTTT
.	.	TRBV19	TRBJ1-1	CASRVSGSHTEAFF	TGTGCCAGTAGGGTATCGGGTTCGCACACTGAAGCTTTCTTT
.	.	TRBV4-1	TRBJ2-7	CASSPTAGTYEQYF	TGCGCCAGCAGCCCTACGGCGGGGACCTACGAGCAGTACTTC
.	many	TRBV6-2/TRBV6-3	TRBJ2-1	CASHKGPGTMRYNEQFF	TGTGCCAGCCACAAGGGCCCCGGGACGATGCGATACAATGAGCAGTTCTTC
.	.	TRBV7-2	TRBJ2-7	CASSLVSPDYEQYF	TGTGCCAGCAGCTTAGTTAGTCCAGACTACGAGCAGTACTTC
.	.	TRBV19	TRBJ2-3	CASSTGGGSTDTQYF	TGTGCCAGTAGTACCGGAGGAGGAAGTACAGATACGCAGTATTTT
.	few	TRBV4-2	TRBJ2-1	CASSQEGTYEQFF	TGTGCCAGCAGCCAAGAGGGCACATATGAGCAGTTCTTC
TRBD1	.	TRBV11-2	TRBJ1-1	CASSLGQGWSTEAFF	TGTGCCAGCAGCTTAGGACAGGGCTGGAGCACTGAAGCTTTCTTT
.	.	TRBV7-9	TRBJ2-7	CASSGLKDSPVYEQYF	TGTGCCAGCAGCGGCCTGAAGGACAGTCCGGTCTACGAGCAGTACTTC
TRBD1	.	TRBV5-4	TRBJ2-5	CASSRDREGGQETQYF	TGTGCCAGCAGCCGGGACAGGGAGGGGGGCCAAGAGACCCAGTACTTC
TRBD1	.	TRBV12-3/TRBV12-4	TRBJ2-5	CASFPSPDRQETQYF	TGTGCCAGCTTTCCCTCCCCGGACAGGCAAGAGACCCAGTACTTC
.	.	TRBV12-3/TRBV12-4	TRBJ2-5	CASSLTYQETQYF	TGTGCCAGCAGCCTCACGTACCAAGAGACCCAGTACTTC
.	few	TRBV29-1	TRBJ2-3	CSVEGRRTDTQYF	TGCAGCGTTGAGGGGCGGCGCACAGATACGCAGTATTTT
.	many	TRBV19	TRBJ2-1	CATAAPYNEQFF	TGTGCCACCGCGGCACCCTACAATGAGCAGTTCTTC
TRBD1	few	TRBV6-5	TRBJ1-1	CASRMTGDSEAFF	TGTGCCAGCAGAATGACAGGGGATTCTGAAGCTTTCTTT
TRBD2	.	TRBV19	TRBJ2-7	CASSLAGEYEQYF	TGTGCCAGTTCGCTGGCGGGGGAGTACGAGCAGTACTTC
.	few	TRBV7-2	TRBJ1-1	CASSFNREDTEAFF	TGTGCCAGCAGCTTCAACAGGGAGGACACTGAAGCTTTCTTT
.	.	TRBV6-1	TRBJ2-1	CASTRTVTNYNEQFF	TGTGCCAGCACCAGGACAGTCACTAACTACAATGAGCAGTTCTTC
.	many	TRBV4-1	TRBJ1-1	CASSPFGQGKNTEAFF	TGCGCCAGCAGCCCCTTCGGCCAGGGGAAGAACACTGAAGCTTTCTTT
.	.	TRBV7-9	TRBJ1-1	CASSRIQGGTEAFF	TGTGCCAGCAGCAGAATTCAAGGGGGAACTGAAGCTTTCTTT
.	few	TRBV5-6	TRBJ1-2	CASSTDTGGYGYTF	TGTGCCAGCAGCACGGACACCGGGGGCTATGGCTACACCTTC
.	.	TRBV7-6	TRBJ2-7	CASSSQLSAYEQYF	TGTGCCAGCAGCTCCCAACTAAGTGCCTACGAGCAGTACTTC
TRBD2	.	TRBV7-9	TRBJ2-4	CASSPTSEKNIQYF	TGTGCCAGCAGTCCGACTAGCGAAAAAAACATTCAGTACTTC
TRBD1	many	TRBV7-2	TRBJ1-6	CASSFEGTENSPLHF	TGTGCCAGCAGCTTTGAAGGGACAGAGAATTCACCCCTCCACTTT
.	few	TRBV7-2	TRBJ2-7	CASSSPGKSPRQYF	TGTGCCAGCAGCTCTCCCGGGAAAAGCCCTCGGCAGTACTTC
TRBD2	few	TRBV7-2	TRBJ2-1	CASSLLPSGVSYNEQFF	TGTGCCAGCAGCTTATTGCCTAGCGGTGTTTCCTACAATGAGCAGTTCTTC
.	.	TRBV12-3/TRBV12-4	TRBJ1-6	CASSFQDPFNNSPLHF	TGTGCCAGCAGTTTTCAGGACCCCTTTAATAATTCACCCCTCCACTTT
.	many	TRBV11-2	TRBJ2-2	CASSPYGGAGTGELFF	TGTGCCAGCAGCCCGTATGGGGGGGCGGGCACCGGGGAGCTGTTTTTT
TRBD1	.	TRBV7-6	TRBJ2-3	CASSFRTGEYTDTQYF	TGTGCCAGCAGCTTCCGGACAGGGGAATACACAGATACGCAGTATTTT
TRBD1	.	TRBV5-1	TRBJ2-7	CASSPATGAYEQYF	TGCGCCAGCAGCCCGGCGACAGGGGCCTACGAGCAGTACTTC
.	.	TRBV7-9	TRBJ1-1	CASSLTWEAFF	TGTGCCAGCAGCTTAACTTGGGAAGCTTTCTTT
.	few	TRBV10-3	TRBJ2-7	CAISEYETGDEQYF	TGTGCCATCAGTGAGTATGAGACTGGGGACGAGCAGTACTTC
TRBD2	many	TRBV7-2	TRBJ2-1	CASSLVAGGYNEQFF	TGTGCCAGCAGCTTAGTAGCGGGGGGTTACAATGAGCAGTTCTTC
.	many	TRBV7-9	TRBJ1-5	CASSFYSNQPQHF	TGTGCCAGCAGCTTCTACAGCAATCAGCCCCAGCATTTT
TRBD1	few	TRBV19	TRBJ2-1	CASSIDRGLGLYEQFF	TGTGCCAGTAGTATAGACAGGGGGCTGGGGCTTTATGAGCAGTTCTTC
.	.	TRBV7-6	TRBJ2-7	CASLPRPRPGPPYEQYF	TGTGCCAGCCTCCCGAGACCGCGTCCGGGCCCTCCCTACGAGCAGTACTTC
.	few	TRBV27	TRBJ1-2	CASSLRGQEKGYGYTF	TGTGCCAGCAGTTTAAGGGGTCAGGAAAAAGGCTATGGCTACACCTTC
.	few	TRBV7-9	TRBJ1-2	CASSELGFAYGYTF	TGTGCCAGCAGCGAACTCGGGTTCGCCTATGGCTACACCTTC
TRBD1	.	TRBV10-3	TRBJ1-1	CAIRGTGGNAIMNTEAFF	TGTGCCATCCGGGGGACAGGGGGCAACGCGATTATGAACACTGAAGCTTTCTTT
.	.	TRBV4-3	TRBJ2-7	CASSQDPIGYEQYF	TGCGCCAGCAGCCAAGATCCAATAGGGTACGAGCAGTACTTC
TRBD1	.	TRBV3-1	TRBJ2-1	CASSQGDRVSNEQFF	TGTGCCAGCAGCCAAGGGGACAGGGTAAGCAATGAGCAGTTCTTC
TRBD2	.	TRBV6-5	TRBJ2-1	CASGLAGVNEQFF	TGTGCCAGCGGCCTAGCGGGAGTCAATGAGCAGTTCTTC
TRBD1	.	TRBV27	TRBJ2-1	CASSYRDRGLNEQFF	TGTGCCAGCAGTTACCGGGACAGGGGGCTCAATGAGCAGTTCTTC
.	few	TRBV6-1	TRBJ1-5	CASSEDPWNQPQHF	TGTGCCAGCAGTGAGGACCCGTGGAATCAGCCCCAGCATTTT
.	few	TRBV7-8	TRBJ2-5	CASSLALGRETQYF	TGTGCCAGCAGCTTAGCGTTGGGGAGAGAGACCCAGTACTTC
.	.	TRBV4-1	TRBJ2-5	CASSQEGKGLQETQYF	TGCGCCAGCAGCCAAGAGGGAAAGGGGTTGCAAGAGACCCAGTACTTC
.	few	TRBV7-2	TRBJ2-5	CAIRWEETQYF	TGTGCCATCCGGTGGGAAGAGACCCAGTACTTC